This record covers a single T cell receptor beta chain. This record comes from a study of CD8 T cells in Susac syndrome. High-throughput TCR beta sequencing covered peripheral CD8+ and CD4+ T cells. V shed 7 bases and J shed 4 bases, with 16 bases lying between them. The CDR3 spans 13 residues. Germline V gene lookup returns CDR1 GTSNPN and CDR2 SVGIG (reference sequence). When the RNA was reverse transcribed, random hexamers were used with an input of about 0.5 to 1 ug. TCRdb recomputed calls from the immunoSEQ multiplex PCR reads with MiXCR, one row per CDR3 protein. The table records 170,000 or so distinct CDR3 sequences, roughly 95% of them present only once.

The source of this sequence is a human donor with multiple sclerosis. The V gene is TRBV30, the J gene TRBJ2-5, with D possibly matching TRBD1 (6 bases). Sequenced input: CD8+ T cells from PBMCs. The CDR3 protein is CAYRTDLGETQYF. The CDR3 DNA reads as TGTGCCTACCGGACAGATTTGGGAGAGACCCAGTACTTC.